The subject of this entry is one TCR beta chain. In this sample, this clone turned up once. Its antigen is currently not known. Relative to the germline gene, one junction end is altered; a read error may explain this. Libraries were constructed by the immunoSEQ multiplex PCR assay. Here the immuneACCESS table is served through TCRdb, limited to in-frame sequences with V and J called. Missing clones are a known gap in these copies; in checked studies unresolved V genes cover under half, and the rest lacks a known reason. Present in this sample are 55,000 to 85,000 clones, around nine tenths of which were seen just once. Roughly 1.2% of the sample comes from the top ten. The CDR3 numbers 15 residues from cysteine through phenylalanine. Only the CDR3 part of the read is kept: 45 bases, read in frame from the first base. Reading the germline V gene gives CDR1 SNHLY and CDR2 FYNNEI. These data come from a study of T cell changes during pregnancy in multiple sclerosis (dated by TCRdb to about 2019). Study-level background: The study looked at changes in the T cell repertoire across pregnancy in women with multiple sclerosis.

This receptor was taken from a female donor with multiple sclerosis, enrolled in a pregnancy study. The sequence links TRBV2 to TRBJ2-5; TRBD2 lines up with 9 middle nucleotides. The sample was peripheral blood, taken in the third trimester of pregnancy. CDR3 sequence: CASRARLAAQETQYF. In nucleotides, the sequence is TGTGCCAGCAGAGCCCGACTAGCGGCACAAGAAACCCAGTACTTC.